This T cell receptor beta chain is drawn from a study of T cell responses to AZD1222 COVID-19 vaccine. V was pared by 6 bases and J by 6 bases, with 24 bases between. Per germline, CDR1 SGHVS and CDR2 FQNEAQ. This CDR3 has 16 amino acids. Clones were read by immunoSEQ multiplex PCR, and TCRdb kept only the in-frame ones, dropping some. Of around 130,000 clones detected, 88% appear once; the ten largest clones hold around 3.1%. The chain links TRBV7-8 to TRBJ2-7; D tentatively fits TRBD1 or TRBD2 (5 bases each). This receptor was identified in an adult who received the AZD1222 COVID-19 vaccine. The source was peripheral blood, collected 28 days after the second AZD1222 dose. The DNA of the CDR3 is TGTGCCAGCAGTAGCAGGGCCGGGATGGTGAGGGGCGAGCAGTACTTC. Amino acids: CASSSRAGMVRGEQYF.